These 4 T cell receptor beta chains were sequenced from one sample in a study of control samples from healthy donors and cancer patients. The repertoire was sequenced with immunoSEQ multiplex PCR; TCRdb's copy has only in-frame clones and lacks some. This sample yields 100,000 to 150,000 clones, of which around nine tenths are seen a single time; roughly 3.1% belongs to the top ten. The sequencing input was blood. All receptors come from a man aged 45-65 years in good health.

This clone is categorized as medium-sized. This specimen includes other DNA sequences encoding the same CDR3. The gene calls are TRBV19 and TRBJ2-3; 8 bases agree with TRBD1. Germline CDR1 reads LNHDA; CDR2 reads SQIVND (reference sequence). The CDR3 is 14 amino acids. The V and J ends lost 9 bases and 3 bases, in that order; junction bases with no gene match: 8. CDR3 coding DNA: TGTGCCAGCGAGACAGGACAGGGAACAGATACGCAGTATTTT. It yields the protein CASETGQGTDTQYF. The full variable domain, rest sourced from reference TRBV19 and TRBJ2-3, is DGGITQSPKYLFRKEGQNVTLSCEQNLNHDAMYWYRQDPGQGLRLIYYSQIVNDFQKGDIAEGYSVSREKKESFPLTVTSAQKNPTAFYLCASETGQGTDTQYFGPGTRLTVL.

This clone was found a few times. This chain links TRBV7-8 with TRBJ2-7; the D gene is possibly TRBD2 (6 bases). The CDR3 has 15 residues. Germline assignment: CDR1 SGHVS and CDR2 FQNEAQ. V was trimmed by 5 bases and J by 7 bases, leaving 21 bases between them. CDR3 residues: CASSPRDSHPGEQYF. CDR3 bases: TGTGCCAGCAGCCCTCGGGACTCTCACCCGGGTGAGCAGTACTTC.

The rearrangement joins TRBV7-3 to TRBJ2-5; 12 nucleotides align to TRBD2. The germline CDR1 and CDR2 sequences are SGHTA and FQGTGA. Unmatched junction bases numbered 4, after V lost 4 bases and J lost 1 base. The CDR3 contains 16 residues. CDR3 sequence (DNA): TGTGCCAGCAGCTCTTCTAGCGGGGGGGCCCAAGAGACCCAGTACTTC. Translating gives CASSSSSGGAQETQYF.

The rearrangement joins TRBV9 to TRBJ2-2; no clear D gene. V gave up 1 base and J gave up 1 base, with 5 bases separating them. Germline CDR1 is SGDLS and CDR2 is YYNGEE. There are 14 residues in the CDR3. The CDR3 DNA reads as TGTGCCAGCAGCGTACAGAGGAACACCGGGGAGCTGTTTTTT. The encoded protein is CASSVQRNTGELFF.